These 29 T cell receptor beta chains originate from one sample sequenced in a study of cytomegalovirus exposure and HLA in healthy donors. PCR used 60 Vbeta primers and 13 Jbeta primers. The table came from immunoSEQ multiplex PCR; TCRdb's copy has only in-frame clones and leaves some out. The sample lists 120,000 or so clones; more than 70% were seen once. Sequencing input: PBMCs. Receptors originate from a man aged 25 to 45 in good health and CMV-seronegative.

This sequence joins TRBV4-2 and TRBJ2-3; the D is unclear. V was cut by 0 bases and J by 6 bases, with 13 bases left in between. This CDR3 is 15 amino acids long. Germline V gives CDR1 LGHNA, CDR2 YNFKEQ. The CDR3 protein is CASSQDNPTGDTQYF. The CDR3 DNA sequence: TGTGCCAGCAGCCAAGATAACCCGACCGGGGATACGCAGTATTTT.

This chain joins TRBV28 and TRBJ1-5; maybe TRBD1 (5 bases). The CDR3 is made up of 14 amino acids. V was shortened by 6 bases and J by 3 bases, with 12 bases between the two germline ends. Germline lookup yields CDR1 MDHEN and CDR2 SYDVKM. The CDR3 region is CASRGLVANQPQHF. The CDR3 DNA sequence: TGTGCCAGCAGGGGACTCGTTGCCAATCAGCCCCAGCATTTT.

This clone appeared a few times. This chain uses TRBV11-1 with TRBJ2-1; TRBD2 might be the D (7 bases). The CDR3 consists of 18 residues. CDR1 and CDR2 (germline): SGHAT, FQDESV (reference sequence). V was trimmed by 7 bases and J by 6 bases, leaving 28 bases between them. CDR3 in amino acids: CASTRRGGARQRSNEQFF. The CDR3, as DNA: TGTGCCAGCACTAGAAGGGGGGGGGCTAGGCAACGCTCCAATGAGCAGTTCTTC.

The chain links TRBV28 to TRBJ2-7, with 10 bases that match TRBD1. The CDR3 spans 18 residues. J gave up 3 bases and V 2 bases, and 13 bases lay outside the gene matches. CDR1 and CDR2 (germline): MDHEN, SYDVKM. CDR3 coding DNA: TGTGCCAGCAGTTTAGCCTCCGCCGGGACAGGGGTAGACTACGAGCAGTACTTC. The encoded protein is CASSLASAGTGVDYEQYF.

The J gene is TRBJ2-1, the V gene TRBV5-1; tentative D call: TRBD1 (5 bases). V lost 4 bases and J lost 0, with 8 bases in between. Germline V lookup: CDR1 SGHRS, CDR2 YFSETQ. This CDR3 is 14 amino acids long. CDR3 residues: CASSAGNSYNEQFF. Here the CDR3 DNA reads TGCGCCAGCAGCGCAGGGAACTCCTACAATGAGCAGTTCTTC. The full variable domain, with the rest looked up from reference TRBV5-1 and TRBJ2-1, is KAGVTQTPRYLIKTRGQQVTLSCSPISGHRSVSWYQQTPGQGLQFLFEYFSETQRNKGNFPGRFSGRQFSNSRSEMNVSTLELGDSALYLCASSAGNSYNEQFFGPGTRLTVL.

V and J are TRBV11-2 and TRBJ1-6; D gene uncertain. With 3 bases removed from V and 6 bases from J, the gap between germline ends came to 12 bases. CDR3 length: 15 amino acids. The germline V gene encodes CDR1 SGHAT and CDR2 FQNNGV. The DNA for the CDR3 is TGTGCCAGCAGCTTGACCGGAGATCTTAATTCACCCCTCCACTTT. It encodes CASSLTGDLNSPLHF.

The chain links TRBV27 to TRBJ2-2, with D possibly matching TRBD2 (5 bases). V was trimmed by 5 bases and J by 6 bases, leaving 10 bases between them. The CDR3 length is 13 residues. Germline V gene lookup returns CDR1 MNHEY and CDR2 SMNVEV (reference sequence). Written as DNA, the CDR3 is TGTGCCAGCAGTCCCCTGGAGGCCGGGGAGCTGTTTTTT. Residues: CASSPLEAGELFF.

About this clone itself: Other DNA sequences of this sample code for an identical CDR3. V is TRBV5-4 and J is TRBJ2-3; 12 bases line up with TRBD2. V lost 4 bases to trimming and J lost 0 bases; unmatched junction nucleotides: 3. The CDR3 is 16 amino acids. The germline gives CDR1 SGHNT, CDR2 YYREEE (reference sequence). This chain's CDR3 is CASSRGLAGSTDTQYF. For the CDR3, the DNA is TGTGCCAGCAGCCGAGGACTAGCGGGGAGCACAGATACGCAGTATTTT.

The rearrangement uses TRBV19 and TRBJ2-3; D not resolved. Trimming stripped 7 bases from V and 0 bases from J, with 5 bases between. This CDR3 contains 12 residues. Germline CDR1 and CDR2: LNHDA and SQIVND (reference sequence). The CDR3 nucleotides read TGTGCCAGTATATCTAGCACAGATACGCAGTATTTT. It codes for CASISSTDTQYF.

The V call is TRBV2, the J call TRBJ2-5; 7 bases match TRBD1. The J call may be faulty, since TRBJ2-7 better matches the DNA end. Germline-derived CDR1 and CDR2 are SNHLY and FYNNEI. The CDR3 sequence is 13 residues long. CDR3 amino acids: CASIGTAVYEQYF. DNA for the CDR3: TGTGCCAGCATCGGGACAGCAGTCTACGAGCAGTACTTC.

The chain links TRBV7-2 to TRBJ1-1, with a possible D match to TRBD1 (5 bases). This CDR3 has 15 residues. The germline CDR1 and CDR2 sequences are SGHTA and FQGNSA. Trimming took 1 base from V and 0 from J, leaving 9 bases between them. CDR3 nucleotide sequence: TGTGCCAGCAGCTTAGGGGGGGTAGTGAACACTGAAGCTTTCTTT. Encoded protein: CASSLGGVVNTEAFF.

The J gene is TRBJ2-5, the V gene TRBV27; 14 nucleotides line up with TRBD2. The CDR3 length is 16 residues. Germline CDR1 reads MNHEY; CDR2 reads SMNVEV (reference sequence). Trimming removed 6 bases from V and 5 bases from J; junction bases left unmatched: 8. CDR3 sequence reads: CASRTTSGGAWETQYF. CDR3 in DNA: TGTGCCAGCAGAACGACTAGCGGGGGGGCCTGGGAGACCCAGTACTTC.

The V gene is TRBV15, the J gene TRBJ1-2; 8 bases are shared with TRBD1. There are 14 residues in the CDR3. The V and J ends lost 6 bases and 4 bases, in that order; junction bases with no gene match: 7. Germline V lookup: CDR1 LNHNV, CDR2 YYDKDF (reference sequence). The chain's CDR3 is CATRRTGSTYGYTF. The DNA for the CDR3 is TGTGCCACCAGAAGGACAGGGAGTACCTATGGCTACACCTTC.

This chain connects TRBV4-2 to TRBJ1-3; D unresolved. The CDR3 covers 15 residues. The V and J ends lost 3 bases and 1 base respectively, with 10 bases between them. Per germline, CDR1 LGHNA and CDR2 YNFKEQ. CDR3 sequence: CASSQREGSGNTIYF. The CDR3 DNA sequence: TGTGCCAGCAGCCAGCGGGAGGGTTCTGGAAACACCATATATTTT.

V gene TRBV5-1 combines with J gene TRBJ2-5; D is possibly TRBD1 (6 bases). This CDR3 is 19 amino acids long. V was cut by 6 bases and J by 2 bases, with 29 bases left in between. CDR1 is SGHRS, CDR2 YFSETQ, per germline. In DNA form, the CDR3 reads TGCGCCAGCAACCTTCAGAGGACAGAATACAACCCGTGGCAAGAGACCCAGTACTTC. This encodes CASNLQRTEYNPWQETQYF.

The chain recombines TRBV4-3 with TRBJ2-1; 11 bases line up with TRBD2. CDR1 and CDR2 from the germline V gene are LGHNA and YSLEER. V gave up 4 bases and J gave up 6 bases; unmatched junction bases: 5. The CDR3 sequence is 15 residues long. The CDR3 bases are TGCGCCAGCAGCCGCTTAGCGGGGGGGCGCAATGAGCAGTTCTTC. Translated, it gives CASSRLAGGRNEQFF.

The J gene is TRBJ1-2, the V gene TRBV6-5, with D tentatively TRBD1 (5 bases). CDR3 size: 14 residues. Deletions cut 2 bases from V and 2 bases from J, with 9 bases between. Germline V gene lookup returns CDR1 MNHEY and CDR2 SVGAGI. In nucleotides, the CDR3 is TGTGCCAGCAGTTACGGCAGGGCCAACTATGGCTACACCTTC. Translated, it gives CASSYGRANYGYTF.

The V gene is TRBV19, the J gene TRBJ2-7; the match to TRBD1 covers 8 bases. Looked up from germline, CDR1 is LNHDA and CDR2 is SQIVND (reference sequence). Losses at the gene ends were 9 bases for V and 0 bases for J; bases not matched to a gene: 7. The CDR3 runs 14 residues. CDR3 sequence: CASRDRSSSYEQYF. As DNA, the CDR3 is TGTGCCAGCCGGGACAGGTCCAGCTCCTACGAGCAGTACTTC.

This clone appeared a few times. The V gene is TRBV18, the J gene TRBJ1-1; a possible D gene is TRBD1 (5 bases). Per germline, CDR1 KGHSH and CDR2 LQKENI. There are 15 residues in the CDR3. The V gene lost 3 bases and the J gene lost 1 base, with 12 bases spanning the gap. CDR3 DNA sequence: TGTGCCAGCTCACCGAACGGAGGGGCGAACACTGAAGCTTTCTTT. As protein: CASSPNGGANTEAFF. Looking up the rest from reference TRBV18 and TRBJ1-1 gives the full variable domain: NAGVMQNPRHLVRRRGQEARLRCSPMKGHSHVYWYRQLPEEGLKFMVYLQKENIIDESGMPKERFSAEFPKEGPSILRIQQVVRGDSAAYFCASSPNGGANTEAFFGQGTRLTVV.

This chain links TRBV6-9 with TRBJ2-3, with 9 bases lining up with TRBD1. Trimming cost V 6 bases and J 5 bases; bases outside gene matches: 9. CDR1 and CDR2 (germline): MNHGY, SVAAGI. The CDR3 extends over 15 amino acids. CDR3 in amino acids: CASRPPGQGLDTQYF. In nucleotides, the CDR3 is TGTGCCAGCAGGCCTCCGGGACAGGGATTAGATACGCAGTATTTT.

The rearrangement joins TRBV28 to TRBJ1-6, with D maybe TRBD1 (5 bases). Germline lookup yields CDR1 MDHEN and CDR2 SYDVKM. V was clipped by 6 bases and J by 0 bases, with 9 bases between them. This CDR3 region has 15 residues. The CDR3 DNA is TGTGCCAGCAGCCCGGGGGTCTCCTATAATTCACCCCTCCACTTT. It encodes CASSPGVSYNSPLHF.

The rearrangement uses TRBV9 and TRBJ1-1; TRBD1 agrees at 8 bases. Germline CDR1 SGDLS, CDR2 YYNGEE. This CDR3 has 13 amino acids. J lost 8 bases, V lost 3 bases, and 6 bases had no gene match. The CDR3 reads CASSAGQEVEAFF. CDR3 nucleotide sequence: TGTGCCAGCAGCGCGGGACAGGAGGTAGAAGCTTTCTTT.

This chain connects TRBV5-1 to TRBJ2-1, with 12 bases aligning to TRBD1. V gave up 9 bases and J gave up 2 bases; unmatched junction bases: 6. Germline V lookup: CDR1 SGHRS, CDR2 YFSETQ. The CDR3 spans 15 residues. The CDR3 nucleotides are TGCGCCACCCGGGACAGGGGGCAACCCTACAATGAGCAGTTCTTC. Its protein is CATRDRGQPYNEQFF.

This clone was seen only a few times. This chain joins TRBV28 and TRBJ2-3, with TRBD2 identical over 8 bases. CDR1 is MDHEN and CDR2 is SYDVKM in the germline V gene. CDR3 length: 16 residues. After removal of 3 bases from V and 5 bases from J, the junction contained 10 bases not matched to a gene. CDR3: CASSLGSGGLGDTQYF. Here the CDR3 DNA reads TGTGCCAGCAGTTTGGGAAGCGGGGGCCTGGGAGATACGCAGTATTTT.

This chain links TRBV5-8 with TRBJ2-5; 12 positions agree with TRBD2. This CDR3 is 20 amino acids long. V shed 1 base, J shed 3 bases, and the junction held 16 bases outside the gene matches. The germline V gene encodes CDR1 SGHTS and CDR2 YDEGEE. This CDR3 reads CASSLSSFLAGGRGEETQYF. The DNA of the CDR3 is TGTGCCAGCAGCTTGTCATCCTTCCTAGCGGGGGGGCGAGGTGAAGAGACCCAGTACTTC.

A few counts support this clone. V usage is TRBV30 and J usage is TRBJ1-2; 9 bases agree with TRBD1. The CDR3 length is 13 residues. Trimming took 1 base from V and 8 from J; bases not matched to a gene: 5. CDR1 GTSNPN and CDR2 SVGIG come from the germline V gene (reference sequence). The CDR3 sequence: CAWSETGGNGYTF. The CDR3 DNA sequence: TGTGCCTGGAGTGAGACAGGGGGAAACGGCTACACCTTC.

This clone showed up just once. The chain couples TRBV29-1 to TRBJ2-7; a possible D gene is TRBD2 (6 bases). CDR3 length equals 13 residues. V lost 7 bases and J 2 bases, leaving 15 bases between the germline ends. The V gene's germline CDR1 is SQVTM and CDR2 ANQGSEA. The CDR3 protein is CSGRDSLTYEQYF. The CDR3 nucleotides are TGCAGCGGGCGGGACTCCCTCACCTACGAGCAGTACTTC.

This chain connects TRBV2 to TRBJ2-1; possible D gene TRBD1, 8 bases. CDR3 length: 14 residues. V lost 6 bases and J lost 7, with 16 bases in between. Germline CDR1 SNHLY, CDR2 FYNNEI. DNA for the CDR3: TGTGCCAGCAGGGACAGGGAGGGGTTGAATGAGCAGTTCTTC. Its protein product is CASRDREGLNEQFF.

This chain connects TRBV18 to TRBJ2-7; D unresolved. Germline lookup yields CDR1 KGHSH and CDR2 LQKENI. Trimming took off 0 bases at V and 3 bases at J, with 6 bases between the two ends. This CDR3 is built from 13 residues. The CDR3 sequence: CASSPPTSYEQYF. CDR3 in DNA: TGTGCCAGCTCACCACCAACAAGCTACGAGCAGTACTTC.